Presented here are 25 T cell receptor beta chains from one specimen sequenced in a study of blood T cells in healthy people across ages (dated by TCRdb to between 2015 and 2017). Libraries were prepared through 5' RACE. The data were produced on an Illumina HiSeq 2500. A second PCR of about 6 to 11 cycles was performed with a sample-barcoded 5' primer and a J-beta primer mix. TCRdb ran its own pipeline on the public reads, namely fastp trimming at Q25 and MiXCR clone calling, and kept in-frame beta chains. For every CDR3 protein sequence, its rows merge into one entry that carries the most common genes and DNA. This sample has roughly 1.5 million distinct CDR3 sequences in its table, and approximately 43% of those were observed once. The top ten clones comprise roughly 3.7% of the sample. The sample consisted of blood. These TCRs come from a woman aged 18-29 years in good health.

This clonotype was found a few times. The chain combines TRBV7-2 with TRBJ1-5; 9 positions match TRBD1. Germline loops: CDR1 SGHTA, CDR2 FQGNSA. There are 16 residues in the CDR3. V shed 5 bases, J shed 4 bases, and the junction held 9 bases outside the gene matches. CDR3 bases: TGTGCCAGCAGCCTGGAGGTGGGACAGGGTAATCAGCCCCAGCATTTT. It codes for CASSLEVGQGNQPQHF.

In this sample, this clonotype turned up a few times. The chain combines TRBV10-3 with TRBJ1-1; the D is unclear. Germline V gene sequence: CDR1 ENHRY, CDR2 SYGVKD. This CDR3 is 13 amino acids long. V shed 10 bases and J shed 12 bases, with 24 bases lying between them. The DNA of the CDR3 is TGTGCCACCGACCGCGGGGAGGATGGGGTAACTTTCTTT. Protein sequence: CATDRGEDGVTFF.

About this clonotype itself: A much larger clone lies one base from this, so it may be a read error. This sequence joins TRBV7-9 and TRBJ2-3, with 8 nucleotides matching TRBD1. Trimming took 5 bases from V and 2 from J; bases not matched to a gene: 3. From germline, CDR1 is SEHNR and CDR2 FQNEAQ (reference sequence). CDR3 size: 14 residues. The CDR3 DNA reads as TGTGCCAGCAGCACGGACAGGGACACAGATACGCAGTATTTT. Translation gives CASSTDRDTDTQYF. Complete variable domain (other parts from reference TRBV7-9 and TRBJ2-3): DTGVSQNPRHKITKRGQNVTFRCDPISEHNRLYWYRQTLGQGPEFLTYFQNEAQLEKSRLLSDRFSAERPKGSFSTLEIQRTEQGDSAMYLCASSTDRDTDTQYFGPGTRLTVL.

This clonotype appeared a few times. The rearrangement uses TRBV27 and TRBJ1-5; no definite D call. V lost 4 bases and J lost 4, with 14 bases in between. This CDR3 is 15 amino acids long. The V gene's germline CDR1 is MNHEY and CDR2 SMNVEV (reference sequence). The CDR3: CASSSNALGNQPQHF. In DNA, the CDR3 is TGTGCCAGCAGTTCGAACGCTTTGGGGAATCAGCCCCAGCATTTT.

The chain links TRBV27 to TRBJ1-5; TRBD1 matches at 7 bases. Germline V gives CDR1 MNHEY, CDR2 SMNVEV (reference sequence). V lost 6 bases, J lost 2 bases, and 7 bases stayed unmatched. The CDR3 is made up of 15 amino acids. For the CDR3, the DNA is TGTGCCAGCAGCCAACGACAGGGTGGCAATCAGCCCCAGCATTTT. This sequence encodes CASSQRQGGNQPQHF.

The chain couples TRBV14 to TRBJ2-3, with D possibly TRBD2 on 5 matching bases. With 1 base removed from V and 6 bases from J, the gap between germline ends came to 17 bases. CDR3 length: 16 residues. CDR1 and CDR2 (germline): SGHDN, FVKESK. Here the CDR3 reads CASSQAWTFSTDTQYF. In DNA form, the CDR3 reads TGTGCCAGCAGCCAAGCTTGGACTTTCTCCACGGATACGCAGTATTTT.

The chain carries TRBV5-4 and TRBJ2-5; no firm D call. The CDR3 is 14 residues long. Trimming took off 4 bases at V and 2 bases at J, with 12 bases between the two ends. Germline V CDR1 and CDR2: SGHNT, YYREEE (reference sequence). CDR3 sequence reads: CASSPNAIQETQYF. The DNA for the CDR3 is TGTGCCAGCAGCCCCAATGCTATACAAGAGACCCAGTACTTC.

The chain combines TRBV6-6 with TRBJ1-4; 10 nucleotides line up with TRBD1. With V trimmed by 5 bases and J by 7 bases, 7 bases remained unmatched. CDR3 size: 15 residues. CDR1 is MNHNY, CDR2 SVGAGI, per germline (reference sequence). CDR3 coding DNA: TGTGCCAGCAGTCTACCGGGACAGGGGCGTGAAAAACTGTTTTTT. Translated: CASSLPGQGREKLFF.

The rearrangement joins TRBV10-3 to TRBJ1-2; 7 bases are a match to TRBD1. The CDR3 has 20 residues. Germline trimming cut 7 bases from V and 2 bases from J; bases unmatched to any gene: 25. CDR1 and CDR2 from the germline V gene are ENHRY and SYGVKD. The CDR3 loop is CAIMARQGRSHRSTNYGYTF. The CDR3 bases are TGTGCCATCATGGCTCGACAGGGACGTTCCCATCGTAGCACCAACTATGGCTACACCTTC.

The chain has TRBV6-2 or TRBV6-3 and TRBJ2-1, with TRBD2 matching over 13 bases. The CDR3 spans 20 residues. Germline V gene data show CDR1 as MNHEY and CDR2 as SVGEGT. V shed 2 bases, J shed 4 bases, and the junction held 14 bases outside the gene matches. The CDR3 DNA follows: TGTGCCAGCAGTTACGATAGGACTAGCGGGAGACCCCCCACTTACAATGAGCAGTTCTTC. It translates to CASSYDRTSGRPPTYNEQFF.

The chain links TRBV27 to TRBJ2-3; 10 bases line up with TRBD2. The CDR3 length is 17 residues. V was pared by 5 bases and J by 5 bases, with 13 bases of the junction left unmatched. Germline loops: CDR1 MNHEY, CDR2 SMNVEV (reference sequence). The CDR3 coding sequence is TGTGCCAGCAGTCCCCACGTCACTAGCGGGGTAGGAGATACGCAGTATTTT. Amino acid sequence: CASSPHVTSGVGDTQYF.

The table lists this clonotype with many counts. For the CDR3, the DNA is TGTGCCAGCAGGCGGGACAGGGAAGACAATGAGCAGTTCTTC. It specifies CASRRDREDNEQFF. The genes are TRBV12-3 or TRBV12-4 and TRBJ2-1; 9 nucleotides align to TRBD1. V shed 6 bases, J shed 5 bases, and the junction held 5 bases outside the gene matches. CDR3 length equals 14 residues.

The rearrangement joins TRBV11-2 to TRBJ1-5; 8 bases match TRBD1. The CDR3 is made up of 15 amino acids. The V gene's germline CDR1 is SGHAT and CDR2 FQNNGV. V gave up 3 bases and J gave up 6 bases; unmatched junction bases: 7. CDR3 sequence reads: CASSLDGQGTQPQHF. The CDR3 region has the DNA TGTGCCAGCAGCTTGGATGGACAGGGCACTCAGCCCCAGCATTTT.

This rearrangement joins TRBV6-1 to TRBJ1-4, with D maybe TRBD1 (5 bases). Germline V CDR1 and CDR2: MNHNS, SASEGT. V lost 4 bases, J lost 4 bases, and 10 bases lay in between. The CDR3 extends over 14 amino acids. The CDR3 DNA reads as TGTGCCAGCAGTGGAGAGACAGATAATGAAAAACTGTTTTTT. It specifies CASSGETDNEKLFF.

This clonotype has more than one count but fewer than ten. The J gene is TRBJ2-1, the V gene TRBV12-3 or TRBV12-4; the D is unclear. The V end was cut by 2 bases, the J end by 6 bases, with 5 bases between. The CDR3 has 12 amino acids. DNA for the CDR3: TGTGCCAGCAGTTTAATCATCAATGAGCAGTTCTTC. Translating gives CASSLIINEQFF.

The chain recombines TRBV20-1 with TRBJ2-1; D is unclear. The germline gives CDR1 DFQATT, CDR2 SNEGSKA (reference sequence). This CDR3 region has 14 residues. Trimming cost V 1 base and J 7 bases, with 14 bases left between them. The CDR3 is CSARGPAGTNEQFF. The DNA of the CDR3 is TGCAGTGCTAGAGGTCCGGCAGGTACTAATGAGCAGTTCTTC.

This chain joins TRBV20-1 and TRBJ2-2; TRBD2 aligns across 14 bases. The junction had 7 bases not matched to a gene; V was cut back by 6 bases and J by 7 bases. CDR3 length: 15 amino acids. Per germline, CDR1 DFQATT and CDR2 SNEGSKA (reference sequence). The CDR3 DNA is TGCAGTGCCCCGACTAGCGGGGGGGCGTTCGGGGAGCTGTTTTTT. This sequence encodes CSAPTSGGAFGELFF.

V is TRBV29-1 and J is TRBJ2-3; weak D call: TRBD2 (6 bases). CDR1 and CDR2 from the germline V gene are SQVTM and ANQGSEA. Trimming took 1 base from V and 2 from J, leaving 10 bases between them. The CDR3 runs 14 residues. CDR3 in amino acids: CSVEGRGFTDTQYF. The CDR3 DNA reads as TGCAGCGTTGAAGGCCGGGGGTTCACAGATACGCAGTATTTT.

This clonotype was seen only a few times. CDR3 DNA: TGTGCCAGCAGGAACTTCCACAGGGGCTACGAGCAGTACTTC. This translates into CASRNFHRGYEQYF. The V call is TRBV27, the J call TRBJ2-7; 7 bases are a match to TRBD1. The CDR3 contains 14 residues. J gave up 3 bases and V 6 bases, and 8 bases lay outside the gene matches. Looked up from germline, CDR1 is MNHEY and CDR2 is SMNVEV (reference sequence).

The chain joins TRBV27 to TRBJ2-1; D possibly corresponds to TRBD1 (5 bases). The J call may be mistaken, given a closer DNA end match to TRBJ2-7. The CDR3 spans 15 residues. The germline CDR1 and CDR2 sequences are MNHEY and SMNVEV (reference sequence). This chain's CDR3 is CASSYDSYSYNEQYF. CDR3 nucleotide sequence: TGTGCCAGCAGTTATGACAGTTACTCCTACAATGAGCAGTACTTC.

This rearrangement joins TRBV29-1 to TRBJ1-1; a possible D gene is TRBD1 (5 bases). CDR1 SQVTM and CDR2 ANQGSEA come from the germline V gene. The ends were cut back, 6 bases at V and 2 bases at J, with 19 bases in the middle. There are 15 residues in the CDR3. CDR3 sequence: CSVGTSFSPNTEAFF. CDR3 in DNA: TGCAGCGTAGGGACCAGTTTTTCCCCTAACACTGAAGCTTTCTTT.

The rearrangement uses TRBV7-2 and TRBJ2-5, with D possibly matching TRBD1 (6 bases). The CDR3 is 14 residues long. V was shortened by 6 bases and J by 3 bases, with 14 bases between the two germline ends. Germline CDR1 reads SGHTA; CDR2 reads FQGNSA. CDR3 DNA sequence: TGTGCCAGCAGGGAACAGGGAAGTAAAGAGACCCAGTACTTC. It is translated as CASREQGSKETQYF.

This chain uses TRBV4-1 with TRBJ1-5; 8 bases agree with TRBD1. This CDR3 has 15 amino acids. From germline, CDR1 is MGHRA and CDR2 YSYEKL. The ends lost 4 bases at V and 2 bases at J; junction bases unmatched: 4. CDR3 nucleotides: TGCGCCAGCAGCCTGAAACAGGGGGGCAATCAGCCCCAGCATTTT. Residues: CASSLKQGGNQPQHF.

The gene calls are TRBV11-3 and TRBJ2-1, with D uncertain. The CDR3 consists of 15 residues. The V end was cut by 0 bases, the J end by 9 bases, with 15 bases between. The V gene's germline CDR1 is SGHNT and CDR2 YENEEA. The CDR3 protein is CASSLDGPQASEQFF. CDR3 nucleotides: TGTGCCAGCAGCTTAGATGGGCCCCAGGCCAGTGAGCAGTTCTTC.

CDR3 loop: CASSKPSPLYEQYF. In nucleotides, the CDR3 is TGTGCCAGCAGTAAACCCAGCCCCCTCTACGAGCAGTACTTC. The V gene is TRBV21-1, the J gene TRBJ2-1; the table's TRBD1 call for D was not verified on the DNA. Matching the DNA end better, TRBJ2-7 makes the J call doubtful. TRBV21-1 is reported as a pseudogene. This CDR3 is 14 amino acids long.